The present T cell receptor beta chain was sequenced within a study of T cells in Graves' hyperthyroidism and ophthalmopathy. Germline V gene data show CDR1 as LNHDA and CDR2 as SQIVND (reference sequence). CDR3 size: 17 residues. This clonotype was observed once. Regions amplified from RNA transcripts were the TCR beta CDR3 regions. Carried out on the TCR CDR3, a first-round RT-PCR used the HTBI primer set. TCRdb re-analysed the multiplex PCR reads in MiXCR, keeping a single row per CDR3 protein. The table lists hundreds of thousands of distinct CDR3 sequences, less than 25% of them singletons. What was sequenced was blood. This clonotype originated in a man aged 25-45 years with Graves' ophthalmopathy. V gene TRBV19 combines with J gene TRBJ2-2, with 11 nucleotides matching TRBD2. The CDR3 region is CVRPRLAGGRNTGELFF. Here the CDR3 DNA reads TGTGTCCGTCCCCGGCTAGCGGGAGGCCGGAACACCGGGGAGCTGTTTTTT.